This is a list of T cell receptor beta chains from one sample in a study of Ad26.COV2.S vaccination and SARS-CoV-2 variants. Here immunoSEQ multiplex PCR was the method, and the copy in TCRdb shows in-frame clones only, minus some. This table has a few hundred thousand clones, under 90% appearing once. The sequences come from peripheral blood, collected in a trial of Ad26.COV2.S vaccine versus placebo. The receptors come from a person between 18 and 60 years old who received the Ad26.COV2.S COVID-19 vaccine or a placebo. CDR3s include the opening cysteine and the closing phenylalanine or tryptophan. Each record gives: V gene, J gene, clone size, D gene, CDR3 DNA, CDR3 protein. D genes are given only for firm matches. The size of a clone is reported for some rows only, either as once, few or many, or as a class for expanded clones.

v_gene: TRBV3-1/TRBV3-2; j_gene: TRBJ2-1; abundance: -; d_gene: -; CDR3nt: TGTGCCAGCAGCCAAGTCCCCCAGCAGGGGCAGTTCTTC; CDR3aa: CASSQVPQQGQFF
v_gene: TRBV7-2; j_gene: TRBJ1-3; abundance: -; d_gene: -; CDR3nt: TGTGCCAGCAGCTTATCAAACCGGGGGGGATCGGGAAACACCATATATTTT; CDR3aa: CASSLSNRGGSGNTIYF
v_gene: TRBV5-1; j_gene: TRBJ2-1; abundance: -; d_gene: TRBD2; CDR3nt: TGCGCCAGCAGCTTGGTCGGGGGGTCTTACAATGAGCAGTTCTTC; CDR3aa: CASSLVGGSYNEQFF
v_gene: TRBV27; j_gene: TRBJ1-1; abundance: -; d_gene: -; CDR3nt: TGTGCCAGCAGTTTGACAGTGCTAAGGACTGAAGCTTTCTTT; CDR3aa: CASSLTVLRTEAFF
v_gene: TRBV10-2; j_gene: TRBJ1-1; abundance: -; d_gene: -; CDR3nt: TGCGCCAGCAGTGAGTCTGAGGTGCCTGAAGCTTTCTTT; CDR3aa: CASSESEVPEAFF
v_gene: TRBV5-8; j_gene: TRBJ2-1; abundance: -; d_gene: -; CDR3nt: TGTGCCAGCAGCTTGGAGGGTTCCTTCATCGTTTACAATGAGCAGTTCTTC; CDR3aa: CASSLEGSFIVYNEQFF
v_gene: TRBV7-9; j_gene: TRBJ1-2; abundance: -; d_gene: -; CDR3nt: TGTGCCAGCAATCCGGGGGGGCATGGCTATGGCTACACCTTC; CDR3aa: CASNPGGHGYGYTF
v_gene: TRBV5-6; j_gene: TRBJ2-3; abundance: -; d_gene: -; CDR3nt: TGTGCCAGCAGCCCACCGGGGGTAAGCACAGATACGCAGTATTTT; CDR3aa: CASSPPGVSTDTQYF
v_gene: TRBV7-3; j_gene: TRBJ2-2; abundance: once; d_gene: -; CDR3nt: TGTGCCAGCAGCTTAGGGGCAGACACCGGGGAGCTGTTTTTT; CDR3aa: CASSLGADTGELFF
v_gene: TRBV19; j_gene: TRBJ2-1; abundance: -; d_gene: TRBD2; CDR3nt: TGTGCCAGTACCAGGACTAGCGGCTTAGGAGTTATAAATGAGCAGTTCTTC; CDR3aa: CASTRTSGLGVINEQFF
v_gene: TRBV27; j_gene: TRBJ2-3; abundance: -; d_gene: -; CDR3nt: TGTGCCAGCAGAGGGGAGGCAGATACGCAGTATTTT; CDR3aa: CASRGEADTQYF
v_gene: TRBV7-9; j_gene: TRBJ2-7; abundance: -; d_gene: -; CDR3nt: TGTGCCAGCAGCTTAAAAGGGGCAGGCTACGAGCAGTACTTC; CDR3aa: CASSLKGAGYEQYF
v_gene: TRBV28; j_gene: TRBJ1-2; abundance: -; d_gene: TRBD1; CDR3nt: TGTGCCAGCAGGACAGGGGGCGGAAGTAACTATGGCTACACCTTC; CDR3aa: CASRTGGGSNYGYTF
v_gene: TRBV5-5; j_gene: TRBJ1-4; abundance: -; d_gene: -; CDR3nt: TGTGCCAGCAGCCCATTCGACGCCCGGACAGCCGAAAAACTGTTTTTT; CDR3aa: CASSPFDARTAEKLFF
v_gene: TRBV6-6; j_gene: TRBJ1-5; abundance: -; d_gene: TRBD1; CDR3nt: TGTGCCAGCATAGGGTCGACAGGGGAGAATCAGCCCCAGCATTTT; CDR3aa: CASIGSTGENQPQHF
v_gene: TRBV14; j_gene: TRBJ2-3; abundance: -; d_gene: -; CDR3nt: TGTGCCAGCAGCCGGGGACCCCCGCCAGATACGCAGTATTTT; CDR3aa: CASSRGPPPDTQYF
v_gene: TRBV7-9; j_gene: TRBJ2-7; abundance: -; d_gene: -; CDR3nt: TGTGCCAGCAGCTCCGCTTTCTACGAGCAGTACTTC; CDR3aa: CASSSAFYEQYF
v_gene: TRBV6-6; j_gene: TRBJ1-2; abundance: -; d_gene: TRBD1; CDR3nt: TGTGCCAGCAGCCCCGGATTGGGGACAGTATCCTATGGCTACACCTTC; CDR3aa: CASSPGLGTVSYGYTF
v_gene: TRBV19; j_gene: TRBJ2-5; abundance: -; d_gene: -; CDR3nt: TGTGCCAGTAGGTATGGGGAGACCCAGTACTTC; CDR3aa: CASRYGETQYF
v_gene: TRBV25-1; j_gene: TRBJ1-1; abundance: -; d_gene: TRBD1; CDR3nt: TGTGCCAGCAGTGAAGACCAGGGGGCGCCCACTGAAGCTTTCTTT; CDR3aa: CASSEDQGAPTEAFF
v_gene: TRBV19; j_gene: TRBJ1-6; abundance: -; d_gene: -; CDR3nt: TGTGCCAGTAGTATAGAGGGGAATTCACCCCTCCACTTT; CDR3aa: CASSIEGNSPLHF
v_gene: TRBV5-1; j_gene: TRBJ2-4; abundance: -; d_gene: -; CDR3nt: TGCGCCAGCAGCTTGGCCGGGGGGCGACTAGCCAAAAACATTCAGTACTTC; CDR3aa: CASSLAGGRLAKNIQYF
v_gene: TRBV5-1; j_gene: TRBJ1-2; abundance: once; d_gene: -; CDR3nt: TGCGCCAGCAGCTTGGCGTCGGAGGTCGATGGCTACACCTTC; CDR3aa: CASSLASEVDGYTF
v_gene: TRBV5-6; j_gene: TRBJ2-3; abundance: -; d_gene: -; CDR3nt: TGTGCCAGCAGCTTTAGAGGGGCCACAGATACGCAGTATTTT; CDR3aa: CASSFRGATDTQYF
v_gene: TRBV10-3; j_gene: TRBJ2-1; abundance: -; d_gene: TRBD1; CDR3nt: TGTGCCATCCTCAATGAGATCGGGACAGGGCTTTCCTACAATGAGCAGTTCTTC; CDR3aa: CAILNEIGTGLSYNEQFF
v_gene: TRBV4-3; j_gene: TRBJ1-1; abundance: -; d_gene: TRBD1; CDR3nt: TGCGCCAGCAGCCACCACACCCCGGGACAGATAATGAACACTGAAGCTTTCTTT; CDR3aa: CASSHHTPGQIMNTEAFF
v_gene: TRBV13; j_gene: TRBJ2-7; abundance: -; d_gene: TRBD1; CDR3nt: TGTGCCAGCAGGTCGAAGGGGGCCTCCTACGAGCAGTACTTC; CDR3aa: CASRSKGASYEQYF
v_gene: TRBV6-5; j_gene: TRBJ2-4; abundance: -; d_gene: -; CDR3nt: TGTGCCAGCAGGGCCCCCATACGGGCCAAAAACATTCAGTACTTC; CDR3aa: CASRAPIRAKNIQYF
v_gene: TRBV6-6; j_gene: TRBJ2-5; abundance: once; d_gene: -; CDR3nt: TGTGCCAGCAGTTACTCGGTCGAAGAGACCCAGTACTTC; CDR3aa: CASSYSVEETQYF
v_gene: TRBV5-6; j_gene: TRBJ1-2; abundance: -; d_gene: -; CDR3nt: TGTGCCAGCAGCCCCACCGGGTCGGGGGGCCACGGCTACACCTTC; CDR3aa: CASSPTGSGGHGYTF
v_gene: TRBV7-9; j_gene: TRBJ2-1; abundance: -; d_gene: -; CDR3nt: TGTGCCAGCAGCTTAACTGGGCTAGCGACGGATGAGCAGTTCTTC; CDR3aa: CASSLTGLATDEQFF
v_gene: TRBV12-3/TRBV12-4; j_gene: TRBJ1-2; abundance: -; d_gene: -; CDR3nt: TGTGCCAGCAGTCCTGGGCAGGAGGGCTACACCTTC; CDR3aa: CASSPGQEGYTF
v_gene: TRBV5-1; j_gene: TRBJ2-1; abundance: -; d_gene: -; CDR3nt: TGCGCCAGCAGCGGCCCTCACAGGGTGGAGACCGGGGGTGGCAATGAGCAGTTCTTC; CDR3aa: CASSGPHRVETGGGNEQFF
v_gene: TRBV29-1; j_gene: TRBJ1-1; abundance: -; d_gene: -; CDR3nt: TGCAGCGTTGCCCGATTTGCCACGGGGGGGCCCGTTGAAGCTTTCTTT; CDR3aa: CSVARFATGGPVEAFF
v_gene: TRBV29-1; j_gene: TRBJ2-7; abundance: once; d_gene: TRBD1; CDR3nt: TGCAGCGTTCGTACAGGGGAGACCTACGAGCAGTACTTC; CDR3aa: CSVRTGETYEQYF
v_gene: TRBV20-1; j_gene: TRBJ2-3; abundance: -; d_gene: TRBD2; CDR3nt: TGCAGTGCTAGTGCGGGAGGCAGCGATACGCAGTATTTT; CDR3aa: CSASAGGSDTQYF